These 27 T cell receptor beta chains originate from one sample sequenced in a study of shared clonotypes between healthy human individuals. CD8 cells classed as naive were CD45RO-negative and positively selected for CCR7, excluding terminally differentiated effector memory CD45RA+ cells. Using immunoSEQ multiplex PCR, the repertoire was profiled, and TCRdb retains in-frame clones only, with some absent. The sample carries approximately 2,000,000 clones, about 94% recorded once. Sequenced input: naive CD8+ T cells from PBMCs. These receptors were taken from a man aged 18 to 29 in good health. Some clones in this sample may be carry-over from other donors' samples.

The chain couples TRBV28 to TRBJ1-3, with D perhaps matching TRBD1 (5 bases). The CDR3 loop spans 16 amino acids. V gave up 4 bases and J gave up 0 bases, with 13 bases separating them. Per germline, CDR1 MDHEN and CDR2 SYDVKM. CDR3 bases: TGTGCCAGCAGTTCCCGGACAAGCCGCTCTGGAAACACCATATATTTT. Translating it yields CASSSRTSRSGNTIYF.

J is TRBJ2-7 and V is TRBV7-9, with 8 positions matching TRBD2. Germline lookup yields CDR1 SEHNR and CDR2 FQNEAQ (reference sequence). Unmatched junction bases numbered 15, after V lost 5 bases and J lost 3 bases. The length of the CDR3 is 17 residues. The CDR3 DNA is TGTGCCAGCAGCCCCTCGGGCGGGGGGCGTTACGACTACGAGCAGTACTTC. The encoded protein is CASSPSGGGRYDYEQYF.

This chain connects TRBV7-9 to TRBJ2-5; unclear D gene. CDR1 is SEHNR, CDR2 FQNEAQ, per germline (reference sequence). The CDR3 covers 13 residues. Trimming removed 5 bases from V and 4 bases from J, with 11 bases in between. CDR3 coding DNA: TGTGCCAGCAGCCACCGACAAGTAGAGACCCAGTACTTC. It codes for CASSHRQVETQYF.

Worth noting for this clone: Other DNA sequences in the same sample also yield this CDR3. The CDR3 nucleotides are TGTGCCAGCAGTTTCCGCAGGGATAGCAATCAGCCCCAGCATTTT. Protein sequence: CASSFRRDSNQPQHF. The V and J genes are TRBV28 and TRBJ1-5; possible D gene TRBD1, 5 bases. V lost 3 bases and J 0 bases, leaving 9 bases between the germline ends. The CDR3 is made up of 15 amino acids. CDR1 and CDR2 (germline): MDHEN, SYDVKM.

The chain combines TRBV5-4 with TRBJ2-1; no reliable D call. The CDR3 has 15 amino acids. Germline CDR1 is SGHNT and CDR2 is YYREEE (reference sequence). The V end was cut by 0 bases, the J end by 6 bases, with 13 bases between. The CDR3: CASSLVGGWGNEQFF. The CDR3 bases are TGTGCCAGCAGCTTGGTGGGTGGATGGGGCAATGAGCAGTTCTTC.

The chain joins TRBV27 to TRBJ2-7, with 7 bases matching TRBD2. J lost 3 bases, V lost 1 base, and 6 bases had no gene match. Germline V gene data show CDR1 as MNHEY and CDR2 as SMNVEV (reference sequence). The CDR3 sequence is 15 residues long. The CDR3: CASSLYAGVVYEQYF. The CDR3, as DNA: TGTGCCAGCAGTTTATATGCGGGAGTTGTCTACGAGCAGTACTTC.

This clone was counted a single time. Relative to the germline gene, one junction end is altered; a read error may explain this. This chain joins TRBV28 and TRBJ2-1; no definite D call. This CDR3 has 12 amino acids. From germline, CDR1 is MDHEN and CDR2 SYDVKM. CDR3 nucleotides: TGTGCCAGCAGTTCTTACTGGAATGCGCAGTTCTTC. Translation: CASSSYWNAQFF.

This clone has just a few counts. The J gene is TRBJ2-1, the V gene TRBV7-3; the D is unclear. Germline assignment: CDR1 SGHTA and CDR2 FQGTGA. V lost 2 bases and J lost 2, with 4 bases in between. This CDR3 is built from 13 residues. The CDR3 protein is CASSLGAYNEQFF. For the CDR3, the DNA is TGTGCCAGCAGCTTAGGGGCCTACAATGAGCAGTTCTTC. The full variable domain, its missing parts supplied by reference TRBV7-3 and TRBJ2-1, is GAGVSQTPSNKVTEKGKYVELRCDPISGHTALYWYRQSLGQGPEFLIYFQGTGAADDSGLPNDRFFAVRPEGSVSTLKIQRTERGDSAVYLCASSLGAYNEQFFGPGTRLTVL.

The chain recombines TRBV7-9 with TRBJ2-7, with 10 bases aligning to TRBD1. This CDR3 comprises 11 residues. From germline, CDR1 is SEHNR and CDR2 FQNEAQ (reference sequence). With V trimmed by 11 bases and J by 6 bases, 4 bases remained unmatched. DNA of the CDR3: TGTGCCGGTTGGGACAGGGGCGAGCAGTACTTC. It encodes CAGWDRGEQYF.

This clone was observed a few times. The rearrangement joins TRBV27 to TRBJ2-1; D ambiguous. V shed 6 bases and J shed 9 bases, with 15 bases lying between them. CDR1 and CDR2 (germline): MNHEY, SMNVEV (reference sequence). The CDR3 extends over 13 amino acids. The CDR3 region is CASRAYVVTEQFF. The DNA for the CDR3 is TGTGCCAGCAGGGCCTACGTGGTTACTGAGCAGTTCTTC.

The J gene is TRBJ2-1, the V gene TRBV9, with 7 bases aligning to TRBD2. CDR1 is SGDLS, CDR2 YYNGEE, per germline. The CDR3 loop spans 15 amino acids. With 0 bases clipped from V and 6 bases from J, the junction kept 6 bases outside the gene matches. CDR3 protein: CASSVERGGSNEQFF. Here the CDR3 DNA reads TGTGCCAGCAGCGTAGAGCGGGGTGGGTCCAATGAGCAGTTCTTC. Drawing the rest from reference TRBV9 and TRBJ2-1, the complete variable domain is DSGVTQTPKHLITATGQRVTLRCSPRSGDLSVYWYQQSLDQGLQFLIQYYNGEERAKGNILERFSAQQFPDLHSELNLSSLELGDSALYFCASSVERGGSNEQFFGPGTRLTVL.

There are a few counts of this clone. This chain links TRBV2 with TRBJ2-7; TRBD1 matches 9 bases. Germline-derived CDR1 and CDR2 are SNHLY and FYNNEI. Trimming took 6 bases from V and 2 from J; bases not matched to a gene: 5. There are 14 residues in the CDR3. For the CDR3, the DNA is TGTGCCAGCAGCTGGACAGGGGACGCCTACGAGCAGTACTTC. As protein: CASSWTGDAYEQYF.

The V call is TRBV5-1, the J call TRBJ2-3, with TRBD1 matching over 8 bases. V was pared by 4 bases and J by 4 bases, with 5 bases of the junction left unmatched. Germline lookup yields CDR1 SGHRS and CDR2 YFSETQ. The CDR3 consists of 14 residues. DNA of the CDR3: TGCGCCAGCAGCCCTGACAGGGGCGCAGATACGCAGTATTTT. Amino acids: CASSPDRGADTQYF.

The rearrangement uses TRBV29-1 and TRBJ1-3, with 8 bases that match TRBD1. CDR1 SQVTM and CDR2 ANQGSEA come from the germline V gene. This CDR3 comprises 16 residues. V shed 3 bases, J shed 0 bases, and the junction held 7 bases outside the gene matches. Written as DNA, the CDR3 is TGCAGCGTTGACGACCAGGGGGCCTCCTCTGGAAACACCATATATTTT. It is translated as CSVDDQGASSGNTIYF. Full variable domain (remainder filled in from reference TRBV29-1 and TRBJ1-3): SAVISQKPSRDICQRGTSLTIQCQVDSQVTMMFWYRQQPGQSLTLIATANQGSEATYESGFVIDKFPISRPNLTFSTLTVSNMSPEDSSIYLCSVDDQGASSGNTIYFGEGSWLTVV.

The V and J genes are TRBV27 and TRBJ2-3; D ambiguous. The V and J ends lost 0 bases and 4 bases respectively, with 8 bases between them. This CDR3 spans 14 amino acids. Germline assignment: CDR1 MNHEY and CDR2 SMNVEV (reference sequence). This CDR3 is CASSLSMSADTQYF. CDR3 in DNA: TGTGCCAGCAGTTTATCGATGTCGGCAGATACGCAGTATTTT.

The gene calls are TRBV27 and TRBJ1-3; D is uncertain. The CDR3 is made up of 16 amino acids. Trimming left V 1 base short and J 2 bases short, with 12 bases between. Per germline, CDR1 MNHEY and CDR2 SMNVEV (reference sequence). The CDR3 DNA reads as TGTGCCAGCAGTTTATATCACCCCAGGACTGGAAACACCATATATTTT. Protein: CASSLYHPRTGNTIYF.

This clone was detected only once. This chain uses TRBV4-2 with TRBJ2-5; TRBD2 might be the D (6 bases). The J call is in doubt because the DNA end fits TRBJ2-7 better. CDR1 and CDR2 (germline): LGHNA, YNFKEQ. The CDR3 has 13 amino acids. The CDR3 coding sequence is TGTGCCAGCAGCTTGGGGACTTCCTACGAGCAGTACTTC. It translates to CASSLGTSYEQYF.

The chain recombines TRBV28 with TRBJ2-3, with TRBD1 matching over 7 bases. V lost 0 bases and J lost 5; bases outside the gene matches: 11. The germline gives CDR1 MDHEN, CDR2 SYDVKM. This CDR3 is 17 amino acids long. The CDR3 spells CASSLWAKTGLGDTQYF. The CDR3 nucleotides are TGTGCCAGCAGTTTATGGGCTAAGACAGGGTTGGGAGATACGCAGTATTTT.

The chain uses TRBV29-1 and TRBJ1-2; D uncertain. The germline CDR1 and CDR2 sequences are SQVTM and ANQGSEA. With 5 bases removed from V and 7 bases from J, the gap between germline ends came to 14 bases. CDR3 length: 12 residues. CDR3 in amino acids: CSVLIGIRGYTF. Written as DNA, the CDR3 is TGCAGCGTTCTAATAGGGATACGTGGCTACACCTTC.

This clone was seen a few times. This sequence joins TRBV4-1 and TRBJ2-1; either TRBD1 or TRBD2 may supply D (6 bases each). The CDR3 contains 11 residues. CDR1 MGHRA and CDR2 YSYEKL come from the germline V gene. Trimming left V 8 bases short and J 6 bases short, with 8 bases between. The CDR3 sequence: CASGGLNEQFF. DNA of the CDR3: TGCGCCAGCGGGGGGCTCAATGAGCAGTTCTTC.

The rearrangement uses TRBV11-2 and TRBJ2-7; TRBD2 agrees at 9 bases. Germline assignment: CDR1 SGHAT and CDR2 FQNNGV. CDR3 length: 15 amino acids. The V gene end was trimmed by 5 bases and the J gene end by 4 bases; junction bases not matched to a gene: 9. CDR3 loop: CASSRYSGRGYEQYF. DNA for the CDR3: TGTGCCAGCAGCCGTTATAGCGGGAGAGGTTACGAGCAGTACTTC.

This clone has more than one count but fewer than ten. V gene TRBV4-1 combines with J gene TRBJ1-2; 7 bases line up with TRBD1. CDR1 is MGHRA and CDR2 is YSYEKL in the germline V gene. There are 15 residues in the CDR3. Unmatched junction bases numbered 8, after V lost 5 bases and J lost 2 bases. The CDR3 region has the DNA TGCGCCAGCAGCTATGGACAGGACCTGAACTATGGCTACACCTTC. It is translated as CASSYGQDLNYGYTF.

CDR3 residues: CASSPSEGLWGYTF. CDR3 in DNA: TGTGCCAGCAGCCCCTCGGAGGGTCTGTGGGGCTACACCTTC. The chain employs TRBV28 and TRBJ1-2; no firm D call. Germline loops: CDR1 MDHEN, CDR2 SYDVKM. V was cut by 6 bases and J by 8 bases, with 19 bases left in between. CDR3 length: 14 amino acids.

The CDR3 loop is CASSGDWGPHNEQFF. The CDR3 nucleotides read TGTGCCAGCAGTGGGGATTGGGGGCCCCACAATGAGCAGTTCTTC. The chain combines TRBV25-1 with TRBJ2-1, with D possibly matching TRBD1 (6 bases). CDR3 size: 15 residues. V lost 4 bases to trimming and J lost 5 bases, with 15 bases between them. The germline V gene has CDR1 MGHDK and CDR2 SYGVNS.

The DNA for the CDR3 is TGCAGTGCTCCCCCTAATGTTGGCTACACCTTC. Translation: CSAPPNVGYTF. J is TRBJ1-2 and V is TRBV20-1; D not certain. Trimming cost V 5 bases and J 7 bases, with 11 bases left between them. CDR1 and CDR2 from the germline V gene are DFQATT and SNEGSKA (reference sequence). The CDR3 is made up of 11 amino acids.

The chain employs TRBV9 and TRBJ2-2; D not certain. CDR1 is SGDLS, CDR2 YYNGEE, per germline. With 4 bases removed from V and 5 bases from J, the gap between germline ends came to 15 bases. This CDR3 contains 15 residues. The CDR3 loop is CASSLFAVGTGELFF. CDR3 coding DNA: TGTGCCAGCAGCCTTTTCGCGGTTGGGACCGGGGAGCTGTTTTTT.

Points on this clone: One end of the junction is discordant with germline, which a read error may explain. This chain uses TRBV13 with TRBJ2-7; 12 bases map to TRBD2. CDR1 and CDR2 (germline): PRHDT, FYEKMQ (reference sequence). This CDR3 has 17 residues. The CDR3 DNA follows: TGTGCCAGCAGCCTAGGACTAGCGGGACTAAGCTCCTACGAGCAGTACTTC. It is translated as CASSLGLAGLSSYEQYF.